Presented here are 18 T cell receptor beta chains from one specimen sequenced in a study of T cells in tuberculosis (dated by TCRdb to between 2018 and 2020). To prepare the library, the immunoSEQ multiplex PCR assay was applied. This is the immuneACCESS table as TCRdb keeps it, with only in-frame sequences that have V and J called. A part of the clones is gone; compared with another copy, unresolved V genes explain less than half, and the rest is unexplained. This sample is represented by some 30,000 clones; under 95% of them were singletons. The ten largest clones take up 7.7% of the sample. The sample was PBMCs. These receptors originate from a donor aged 10-29 years with latent tuberculosis or without tuberculosis infection. Some clones in this sample may be carry-over from other donors' samples.

The chain couples TRBV6-6 to TRBJ1-2; D gene ambiguous. The V end lost 6 bases, the J end lost 2 bases, and 13 bases lay between the germline ends. CDR1 is MNHNY, CDR2 SVGAGI, per germline (reference sequence). The CDR3 contains 14 residues. The DNA of the CDR3 is TGTGCCAGCAGACCCTTGACGGGAAACTATGGCTACACCTTC. This gives the protein CASRPLTGNYGYTF.

This chain links TRBV2 with TRBJ1-2; 7 bases line up with TRBD1. Germline CDR1 and CDR2: SNHLY and FYNNEI. With 4 bases clipped from V and 6 bases from J, the junction kept 11 bases outside the gene matches. The CDR3 consists of 15 residues. Here the CDR3 DNA reads TGTGCCAGCAGTGCCTTTCCGACAGGGTCTAATGGCTACACCTTC. It translates to CASSAFPTGSNGYTF.

The chain joins TRBV4-1 to TRBJ2-1; 12 bases match TRBD2. Germline V CDR1 and CDR2: MGHRA, YSYEKL. Trimming took 3 bases from V and 8 from J; bases not matched to a gene: 11. There are 17 residues in the CDR3. The CDR3 here is CASSHPKTSGSFDEQFF. DNA for the CDR3: TGCGCCAGCAGCCACCCAAAGACTAGCGGGAGTTTCGATGAGCAGTTCTTC.

This chain uses TRBV25-1 with TRBJ2-1, with D maybe TRBD2 (6 bases). Trimming removed 2 bases at V and 8 bases at J, with 16 bases between. Germline V gives CDR1 MGHDK, CDR2 SYGVNS. The CDR3 extends over 15 amino acids. This CDR3 reads CASSEGAGGGHEQFF. CDR3 in DNA: TGTGCCAGCAGTGAAGGAGCGGGTGGAGGCCATGAGCAGTTCTTC.

The genes are TRBV30 and TRBJ2-1; the match to TRBD2 covers 7 bases. This CDR3 has 13 residues. The germline CDR1 and CDR2 sequences are GTSNPN and SVGIG (reference sequence). Trimming at V came to 4 bases and at J to 9 bases, leaving 9 bases not matched to a gene. The chain's CDR3 is CAWNGGGKGEQFF. The DNA for the CDR3 is TGTGCCTGGAATGGCGGGGGAAAAGGTGAGCAGTTCTTC.

This chain uses TRBV19 with TRBJ1-3; 8 bases agree with TRBD1. V was clipped by 7 bases and J by 1 base; unmatched bases: 6. The CDR3 is 15 amino acids. Germline assignment: CDR1 LNHDA and CDR2 SQIVND (reference sequence). CDR3 bases: TGTGCCAGTAAGAGACAGGGGTCGTCTGGAAACACCATATATTTT. This translates into CASKRQGSSGNTIYF.

The chain has TRBV4-1 and TRBJ1-1, with 7 nucleotides matching TRBD1. The CDR3 runs to 15 residues. Germline CDR1 is MGHRA and CDR2 is YSYEKL. V lost 0 bases to trimming and J lost 8 bases; unmatched junction nucleotides: 9. The CDR3 sequence is CASSQDLKGAVEAFF. In DNA, the CDR3 is TGCGCCAGCAGCCAAGATCTCAAGGGGGCGGTGGAAGCTTTCTTT.

This chain links TRBV2 with TRBJ1-1, with a tentative D call TRBD1 (5 bases). Trimming left V 4 bases short and J 5 bases short, with 20 bases between. Per the germline V gene, CDR1 is SNHLY and CDR2 is FYNNEI. This CDR3 is 16 amino acids long. CDR3 residues: CASSASGTSFGTEAFF. CDR3 DNA sequence: TGTGCCAGCAGTGCATCCGGGACTTCATTCGGGACTGAAGCTTTCTTT.

The chain employs TRBV9 and TRBJ1-1; D is possibly TRBD1 (6 bases). Germline V gene sequence: CDR1 SGDLS, CDR2 YYNGEE. Trimming removed 3 bases from V and 8 bases from J, with 17 bases in between. The length of the CDR3 is 14 residues. CDR3 region: CASSARQVIGEAFF. CDR3 coding DNA: TGTGCCAGCAGCGCCCGACAGGTTATAGGCGAAGCTTTCTTT.

The gene calls are TRBV15 and TRBJ2-7; D possibly corresponds to TRBD2 (6 bases). The V gene's germline CDR1 is LNHNV and CDR2 YYDKDF (reference sequence). The CDR3 extends over 15 amino acids. Trimming took 0 bases from V and 0 from J, leaving 9 bases between them. CDR3 sequence: CATSREGGSSYEQYF. CDR3 DNA: TGTGCCACCAGCAGAGAGGGGGGAAGCTCCTACGAGCAGTACTTC.

J is TRBJ2-7 and V is TRBV7-8, with 9 bases fitting TRBD1. This CDR3 is 16 amino acids long. V was pared by 6 bases and J by 7 bases, with 16 bases of the junction left unmatched. The germline V gene has CDR1 SGHVS and CDR2 FQNEAQ. This CDR3 reads CASSTTLQGARKEQYF. The CDR3 nucleotides are TGTGCCAGCAGTACTACCCTACAGGGGGCTCGAAAGGAGCAGTACTTC.

The J gene is TRBJ2-6, the V gene TRBV7-6; D is undetermined. Germline assignment: CDR1 SGHVS and CDR2 FNYEAQ. The CDR3 extends over 14 amino acids. Trimming removed 5 bases from V and 3 bases from J, with 8 bases in between. The CDR3 protein is CASSELYGANVLTF. As DNA, the CDR3 is TGTGCCAGCAGCGAACTCTATGGGGCCAACGTCCTGACTTTC.

This clone has only a few counts. This sequence joins TRBV7-9 and TRBJ1-5; D remains unclear. Germline V lookup: CDR1 SEHNR, CDR2 FQNEAQ (reference sequence). CDR3 length equals 14 residues. The V end was cut by 1 base, the J end by 0 bases, with 4 bases between. The CDR3 DNA reads TGTGCCAGCAGCTTAGGCTATAGCAATCAGCCCCAGCATTTT. It codes for CASSLGYSNQPQHF.

This clone was seen just once. This chain uses TRBV5-1 with TRBJ1-1, with 10 bases matching TRBD1. The CDR3 totals 14 residues. The germline gives CDR1 SGHRS, CDR2 YFSETQ. The V segment lost 2 bases and the J segment 6 bases; nucleotides outside the gene matches: 4. The CDR3 region is CASSLRDRGSEAFF. The CDR3 DNA reads as TGCGCCAGCAGCTTAAGGGACAGGGGCTCTGAAGCTTTCTTT.

The chain links TRBV2 to TRBJ1-2, with D perhaps TRBD1 (6 bases). The V end lost 6 bases, the J end lost 4 bases, and 12 bases lay between the germline ends. Germline V gene data show CDR1 as SNHLY and CDR2 as FYNNEI. This CDR3 has 13 amino acids. The CDR3 DNA reads TGTGCCAGCAGCTTTCAGGGGCCCTATGGCTACACCTTC. Translating gives CASSFQGPYGYTF. Full variable domain (outside the CDR3, taken from reference TRBV2 and TRBJ1-2): EPEVTQTPSHQVTQMGQEVILRCVPISNHLYFYWYRQILGQKVEFLVSFYNNEISEKSEIFDDQFSVERPDGSNFTLKIRSTKLEDSAMYFCASSFQGPYGYTFGSGTRLTVV.

The chain combines TRBV7-2 with TRBJ2-7; 7 bases fit TRBD2. CDR1 and CDR2 (germline): SGHTA, FQGNSA. The CDR3 sequence is 15 residues long. V was pared by 2 bases and J by 2 bases, with 6 bases of the junction left unmatched. CDR3 DNA sequence: TGTGCCAGCAGCTTAAATAGCGGGCCGCCCTACGAGCAGTACTTC. Translation: CASSLNSGPPYEQYF.

The CDR3: CASSSGQPNYGYTF. The CDR3 region has the DNA TGCGCCAGCAGCTCCGGACAGCCTAACTATGGCTACACCTTC. The rearrangement links TRBV5-1 to TRBJ1-2, with a tentative D call TRBD1 (6 bases). The V and J ends lost 3 bases and 0 bases respectively, with 9 bases between them. This CDR3 region has 14 residues. Per germline, CDR1 SGHRS and CDR2 YFSETQ.

This clone appeared a few times. The V and J genes are TRBV7-2 and TRBJ2-2, with a possible D match to TRBD2 (5 bases). V gave up 5 bases and J gave up 6 bases, with 16 bases separating them. Per germline, CDR1 SGHTA and CDR2 FQGNSA. This CDR3 spans 15 amino acids. This CDR3 reads CASSLSGSVAGELFF. CDR3 bases: TGTGCCAGCAGCCTTTCGGGAAGTGTGGCCGGGGAGCTGTTTTTT.